This entry concerns a single T cell receptor beta chain. Its antigen is unknown. The sample originates from a study of OX40 agonist ivuxolimab in advanced cancers. Study-level background: Patients in dose escalation had liver, melanoma, kidney or head and neck cancers. Whole-study results and caveats: Relative to CD4+ cells, CD8+ T cells on average had more expanded clones. It was not determined which antigens were specifically recognized by the peripheral T cells that had undergone clonal expansion.

Germline loops: CDR1 MNHEY, CDR2 SVGAGI. V dropped 0 bases and J dropped 1 base, with 7 bases sitting between them. The CDR3 covers 16 residues. Only in-frame clones appear in the TCRdb table, and some are missing; sequencing was by immunoSEQ multiplex PCR. The sample includes over 80,000 clones, about 80% of them seen just once. The sample was CD4+ or CD8+ T cells sorted from blood, taken in a trial of the OX40 agonist ivuxolimab. The chain recombines TRBV6-5 with TRBJ2-6; D remains ambiguous. This sequence originates from an adult with an advanced solid tumor such as melanoma, head and neck, liver or kidney cancer. DNA of the CDR3: TGTGCCAGCAGTTACTCGGGCATATCTGGGGCCAACGTCCTGACTTTC. Protein product: CASSYSGISGANVLTF.